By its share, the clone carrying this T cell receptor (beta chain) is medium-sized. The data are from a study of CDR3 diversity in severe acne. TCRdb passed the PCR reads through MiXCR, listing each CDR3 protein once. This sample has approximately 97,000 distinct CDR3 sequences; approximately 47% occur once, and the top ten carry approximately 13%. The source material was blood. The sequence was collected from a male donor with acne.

The CDR3 nucleotides read TGTGCCAGCAGTGAATCTATAGGGACAGGGGGCCACGAGCAGTACTTC. Its translation is CASSESIGTGGHEQYF. The chain is built from TRBV25-1 and TRBJ2-7; 12 nucleotides align to TRBD1. Germline CDR1 reads MGHDK; CDR2 reads SYGVNS. The trim removed 1 base at V and 5 bases at J, leaving 6 bases unmatched. The CDR3 extends over 16 amino acids.